This is a list of T cell receptor beta chains from one sample in a study of cytomegalovirus exposure and HLA in healthy donors. Sequenced by immunoSEQ multiplex PCR; TCRdb stores in-frame clones only, minus some. The data contain 100,000 to 150,000 clones, 70% to 80% of them singletons. What was sequenced was PBMCs. The receptors originated from a woman aged 55-69 years in good health and CMV-seropositive. CDR3s include the opening cysteine and the closing phenylalanine or tryptophan. Each record gives: J gene, V gene, clone size, D gene, CDR3 DNA, CDR3 protein. A D gene is named only where the DNA matches it firmly. The listing skips clone size in some rows; elsewhere it reads once, few, many or a size class.

>TRBJ1-1|TRBV6-1|NA|NA
TGTGCCAGCAGTGAAGTTCCCCAGGGGAACACTGAAGCTTTCTTT
CASSEVPQGNTEAFF
>TRBJ2-1|TRBV14|NA|NA
TGTGCCAGCAGCGCGTACAATGAGCAGTTCTTC
CASSAYNEQFF
>TRBJ2-7|TRBV11-1|few|TRBD1
TGTGCCAGCAGCTCGACAGGGGGCTTTCACGAGCAGTACTTC
CASSSTGGFHEQYF
>TRBJ1-1|TRBV5-1|NA|TRBD1
TGCGCCAGCAGCCCCGGACAGGGACTGAACACTGAAGCTTTCTTT
CASSPGQGLNTEAFF
>TRBJ1-1|TRBV7-2|once|NA
TGTGCCAGCAGCCAAGGGTGGGGGGGTTTCGATAGCACTGAAGCTTTCTTT
CASSQGWGGFDSTEAFF
>TRBJ1-6|TRBV7-3|NA|NA
TGTGCCAGCAGCGCATTACAGAATTCACCCCTCCACTTT
CASSALQNSPLHF
>TRBJ2-2|TRBV9|NA|NA
TGTGCCAGCAGCGTCGGGACAACGAACACCGGGGAGCTGTTTTTT
CASSVGTTNTGELFF
>TRBJ2-1|TRBV5-6|NA|NA
TGTGCCAGCAGCTTGGCCAGGGACAATGAGCAGTTCTTC
CASSLARDNEQFF
>TRBJ1-4|TRBV6-5|NA|NA
TGTGCCAGCAGTTACTCGGCGGGGATTAATGAAAAACTGTTTTTT
CASSYSAGINEKLFF
>TRBJ1-5|TRBV4-1|few|NA
TGCGCCAGCAGCCACCTCCGCGCCGGGACGGGAGGAATCTACCAGCCCCAGCATTTT
CASSHLRAGTGGIYQPQHF
>TRBJ1-1|TRBV19|NA|NA
TGTGCCAGTAGTATCTATTTGAACACTGAAGCTTTCTTT
CASSIYLNTEAFF
>TRBJ1-5|TRBV6-5|NA|NA
TGTGCCAGCAGTTCCGGACAGTTAGGCAATCAGCCCCAGCATTTT
CASSSGQLGNQPQHF
>TRBJ2-1|TRBV10-1|NA|TRBD1
TGCGCCAGCAGTCTGGGACAGGGGGGCGATGAGCAGTTCTTC
CASSLGQGGDEQFF
>TRBJ1-1|TRBV6-6|once|TRBD1
TGTGCCAGCAGAAACGAACAGGGGTGGAACACTGAAGCTTTCTTT
CASRNEQGWNTEAFF
>TRBJ1-2|TRBV4-2|NA|NA
TGTGCCAGCAGCCAAGATGAGGGCTACACCTTC
CASSQDEGYTF
>TRBJ1-6|TRBV27|NA|NA
TGTGCCAGCAGTTTATCCCCTGGGAGTAGGGATTCACCCCTCCACTTT
CASSLSPGSRDSPLHF
>TRBJ2-2|TRBV19|NA|TRBD1
TGTGCCAGTAGTGAGAGACAGGGACCGAACACCGGGGAGCTGTTTTTT
CASSERQGPNTGELFF